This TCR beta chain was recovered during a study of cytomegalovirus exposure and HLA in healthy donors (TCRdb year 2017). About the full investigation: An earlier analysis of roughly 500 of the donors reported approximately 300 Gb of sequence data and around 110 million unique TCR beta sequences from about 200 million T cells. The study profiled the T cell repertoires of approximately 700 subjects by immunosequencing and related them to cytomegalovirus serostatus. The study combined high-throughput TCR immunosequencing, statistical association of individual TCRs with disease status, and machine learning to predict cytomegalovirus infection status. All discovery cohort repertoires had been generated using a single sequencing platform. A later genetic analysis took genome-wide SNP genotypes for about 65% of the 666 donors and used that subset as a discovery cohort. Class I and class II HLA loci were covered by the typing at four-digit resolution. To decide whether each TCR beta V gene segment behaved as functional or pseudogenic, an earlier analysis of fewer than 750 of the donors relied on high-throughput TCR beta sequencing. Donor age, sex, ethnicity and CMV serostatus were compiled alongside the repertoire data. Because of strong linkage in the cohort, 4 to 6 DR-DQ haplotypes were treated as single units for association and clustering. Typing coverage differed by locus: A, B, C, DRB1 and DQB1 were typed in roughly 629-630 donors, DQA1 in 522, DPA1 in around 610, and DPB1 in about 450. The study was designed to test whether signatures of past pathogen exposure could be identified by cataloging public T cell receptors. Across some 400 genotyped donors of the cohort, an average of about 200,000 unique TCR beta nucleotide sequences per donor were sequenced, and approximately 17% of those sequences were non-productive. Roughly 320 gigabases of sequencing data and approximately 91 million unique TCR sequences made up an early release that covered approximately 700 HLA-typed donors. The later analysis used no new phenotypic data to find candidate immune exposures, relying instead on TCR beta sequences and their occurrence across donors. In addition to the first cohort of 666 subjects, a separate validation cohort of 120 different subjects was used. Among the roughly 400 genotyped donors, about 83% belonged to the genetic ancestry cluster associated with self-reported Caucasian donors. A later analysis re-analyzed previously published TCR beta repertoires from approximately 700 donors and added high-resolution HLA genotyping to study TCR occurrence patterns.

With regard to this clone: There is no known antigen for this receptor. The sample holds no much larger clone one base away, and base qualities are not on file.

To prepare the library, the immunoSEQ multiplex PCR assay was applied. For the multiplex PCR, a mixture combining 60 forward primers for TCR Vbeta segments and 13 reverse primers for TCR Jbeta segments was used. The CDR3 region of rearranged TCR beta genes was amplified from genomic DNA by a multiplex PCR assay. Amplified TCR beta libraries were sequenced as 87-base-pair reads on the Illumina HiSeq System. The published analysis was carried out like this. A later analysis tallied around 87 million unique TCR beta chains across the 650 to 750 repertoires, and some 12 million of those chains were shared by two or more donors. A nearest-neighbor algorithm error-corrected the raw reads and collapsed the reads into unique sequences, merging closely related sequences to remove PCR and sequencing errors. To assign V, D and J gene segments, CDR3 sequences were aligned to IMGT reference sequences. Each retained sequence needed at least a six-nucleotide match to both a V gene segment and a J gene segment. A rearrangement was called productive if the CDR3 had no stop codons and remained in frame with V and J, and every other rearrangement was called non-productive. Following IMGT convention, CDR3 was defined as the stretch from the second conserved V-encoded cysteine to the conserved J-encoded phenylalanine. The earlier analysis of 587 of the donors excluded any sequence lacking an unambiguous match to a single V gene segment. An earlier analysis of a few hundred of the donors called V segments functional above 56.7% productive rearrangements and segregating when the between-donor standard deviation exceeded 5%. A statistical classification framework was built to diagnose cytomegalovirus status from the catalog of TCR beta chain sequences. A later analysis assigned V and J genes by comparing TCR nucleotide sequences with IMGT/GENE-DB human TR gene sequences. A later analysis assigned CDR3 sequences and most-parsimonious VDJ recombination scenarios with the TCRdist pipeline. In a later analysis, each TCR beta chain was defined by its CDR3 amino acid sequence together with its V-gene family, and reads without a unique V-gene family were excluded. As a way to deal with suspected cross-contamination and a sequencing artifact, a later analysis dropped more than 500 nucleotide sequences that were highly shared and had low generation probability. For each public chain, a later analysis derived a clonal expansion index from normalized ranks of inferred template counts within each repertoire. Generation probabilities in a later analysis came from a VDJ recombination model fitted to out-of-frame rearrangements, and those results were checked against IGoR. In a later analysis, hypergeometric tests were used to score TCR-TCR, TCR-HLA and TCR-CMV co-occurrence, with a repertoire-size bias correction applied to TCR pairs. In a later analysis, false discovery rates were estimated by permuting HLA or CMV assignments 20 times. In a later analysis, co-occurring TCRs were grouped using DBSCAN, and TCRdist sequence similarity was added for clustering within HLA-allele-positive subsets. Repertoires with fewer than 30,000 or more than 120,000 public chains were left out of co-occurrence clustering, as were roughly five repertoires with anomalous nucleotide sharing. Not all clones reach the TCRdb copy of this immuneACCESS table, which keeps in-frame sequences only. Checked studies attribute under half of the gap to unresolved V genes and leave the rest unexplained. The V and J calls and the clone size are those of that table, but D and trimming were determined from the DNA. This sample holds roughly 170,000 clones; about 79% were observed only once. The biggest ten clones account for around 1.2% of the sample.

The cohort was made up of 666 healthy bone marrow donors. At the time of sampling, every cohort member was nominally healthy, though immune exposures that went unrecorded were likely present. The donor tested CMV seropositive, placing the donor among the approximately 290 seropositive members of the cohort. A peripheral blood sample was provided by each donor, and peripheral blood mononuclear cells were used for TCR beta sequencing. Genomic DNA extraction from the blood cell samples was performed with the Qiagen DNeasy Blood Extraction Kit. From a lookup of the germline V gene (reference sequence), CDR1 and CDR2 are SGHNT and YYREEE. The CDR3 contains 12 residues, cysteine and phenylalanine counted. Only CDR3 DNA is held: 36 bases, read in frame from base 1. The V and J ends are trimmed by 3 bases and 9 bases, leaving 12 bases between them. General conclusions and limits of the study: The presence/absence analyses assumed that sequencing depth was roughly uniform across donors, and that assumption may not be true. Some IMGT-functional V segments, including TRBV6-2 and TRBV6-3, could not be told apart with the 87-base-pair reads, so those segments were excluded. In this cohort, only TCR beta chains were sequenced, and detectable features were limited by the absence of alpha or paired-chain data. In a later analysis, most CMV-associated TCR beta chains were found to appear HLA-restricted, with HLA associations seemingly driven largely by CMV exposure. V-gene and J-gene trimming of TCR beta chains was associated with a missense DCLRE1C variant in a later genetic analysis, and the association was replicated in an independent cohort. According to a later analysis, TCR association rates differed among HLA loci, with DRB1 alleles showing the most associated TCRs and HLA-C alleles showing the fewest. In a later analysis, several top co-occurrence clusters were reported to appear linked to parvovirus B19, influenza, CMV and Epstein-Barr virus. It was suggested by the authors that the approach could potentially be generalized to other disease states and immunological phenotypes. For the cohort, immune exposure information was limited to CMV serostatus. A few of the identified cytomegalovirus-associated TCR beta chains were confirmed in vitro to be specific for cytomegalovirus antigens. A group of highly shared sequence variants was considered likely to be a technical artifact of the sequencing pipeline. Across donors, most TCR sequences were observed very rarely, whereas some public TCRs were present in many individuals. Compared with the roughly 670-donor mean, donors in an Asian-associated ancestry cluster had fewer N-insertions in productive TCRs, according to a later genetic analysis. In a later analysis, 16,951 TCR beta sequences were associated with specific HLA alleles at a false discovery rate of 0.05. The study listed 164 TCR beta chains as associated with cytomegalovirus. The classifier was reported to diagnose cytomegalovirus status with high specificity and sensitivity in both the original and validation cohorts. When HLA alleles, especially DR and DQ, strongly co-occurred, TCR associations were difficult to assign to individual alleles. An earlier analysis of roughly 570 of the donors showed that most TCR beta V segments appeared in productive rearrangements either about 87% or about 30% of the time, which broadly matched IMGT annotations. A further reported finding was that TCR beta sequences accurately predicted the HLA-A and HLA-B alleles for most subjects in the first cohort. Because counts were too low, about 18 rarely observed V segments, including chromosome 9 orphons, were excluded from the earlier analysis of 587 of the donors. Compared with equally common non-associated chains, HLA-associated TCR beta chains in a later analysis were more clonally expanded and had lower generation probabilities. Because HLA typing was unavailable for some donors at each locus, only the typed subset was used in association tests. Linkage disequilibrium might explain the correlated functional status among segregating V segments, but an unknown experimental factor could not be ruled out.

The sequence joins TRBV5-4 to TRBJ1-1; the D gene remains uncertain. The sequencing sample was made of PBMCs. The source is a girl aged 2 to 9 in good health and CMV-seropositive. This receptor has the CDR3 CASSSPRQQAFF. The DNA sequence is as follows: TGTGCCAGCAGCTCGCCTAGGCAGCAAGCTTTCTTT.